A few counts support the clone carrying this T cell receptor (beta chain). The data stem from a study of regulatory T cells in long-lasting Graves disease. CDR3 regions were amplified by Arm-PCR using iRepertoire HTBI primers to build TCR beta libraries. TCRdb redid the calling of the multiplex PCR reads with MiXCR, one entry per CDR3 protein. Seen here are around 460,000 distinct CDR3 sequences, about 22% observed once, and the top ten hold about 7%. The CDR3 runs 16 residues. The V segment lost 3 bases and the J segment 1 base; nucleotides outside the gene matches: 9. Looked up from germline, CDR1 is SGHRS and CDR2 is YFSETQ. Time point defined: persistent/refractory GD, antithyroid drugs over 5 years with positive TRAb. The TCR library was made from RNA that had been extracted from PBMCs in TRIzol. Patients were from an endocrinology department in Xi'an, China.

The sample here was peripheral blood mononuclear cells (PBMCs), taken when the disease was refractory, from a patient treated with antithyroid drugs. This chain joins TRBV5-1 and TRBJ2-5, with 7 bases fitting TRBD1. This receptor was taken from a female donor with Graves disease. The CDR3 DNA sequence: TGCGCCAGCAGCTCCGATTCCACAGGGGTCCAAGAGACCCAGTACTTC. Amino acid sequence: CASSSDSTGVQETQYF. The full variable domain, rest sourced from reference TRBV5-1 and TRBJ2-5, is KAGVTQTPRYLIKTRGQQVTLSCSPISGHRSVSWYQQTPGQGLQFLFEYFSETQRNKGNFPGRFSGRQFSNSRSEMNVSTLELGDSALYLCASSSDSTGVQETQYFGPGTRLLVL.